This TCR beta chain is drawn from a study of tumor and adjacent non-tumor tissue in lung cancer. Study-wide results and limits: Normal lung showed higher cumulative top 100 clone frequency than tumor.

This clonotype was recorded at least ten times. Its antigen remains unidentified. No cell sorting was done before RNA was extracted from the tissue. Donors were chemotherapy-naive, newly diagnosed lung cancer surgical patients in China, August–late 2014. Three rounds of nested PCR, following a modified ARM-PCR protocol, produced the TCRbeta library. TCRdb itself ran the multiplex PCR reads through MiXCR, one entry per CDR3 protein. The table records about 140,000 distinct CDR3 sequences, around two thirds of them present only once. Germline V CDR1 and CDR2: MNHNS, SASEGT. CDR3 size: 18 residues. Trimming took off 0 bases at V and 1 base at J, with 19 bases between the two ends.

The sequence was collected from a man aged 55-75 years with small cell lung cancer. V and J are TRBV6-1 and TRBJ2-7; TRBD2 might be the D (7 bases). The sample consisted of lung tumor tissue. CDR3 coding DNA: TGTGCCAGCAGTGAAGCTGCAGGGGAAGCGGGAAAGTCCTACGAGCAGTACTTC. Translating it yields CASSEAAGEAGKSYEQYF.